The 32 T cell receptor beta chains listed next were all sequenced from one sample in a study of low-dose radiotherapy and immunotherapy resistance in tumors (dated by TCRdb to 2022 to 2024). The run used an Illumina HiSeq 2500. First-strand cDNA was synthesized with Superscript III and a set of TRAV- and TRBV-specific primers, covering both TCRalpha and TCRbeta chains. TCRs were amplified with Phusion for around 20 PCR cycles, with a constant-region primer paired with the adapter attached to the V primers. TCRdb trimmed the raw reads at Q25, called clones with MiXCR and kept productive beta chains. Every entry covers one CDR3 protein and lists the most common genes and DNA from its rows. The sample has tens of thousands of distinct CDR3 sequences on record, approximately 20% of them singletons. More than 4.5% of the sample lies in the top ten. The time point tag for this specimen amounts to: before trial treatment.

The material was PBMCs, obtained before treatment. All receptors come from a male donor with prostate cancer.

This clonotype was seen at least ten times. J is TRBJ1-2 and V is TRBV20-1; D unresolved. The CDR3 loop spans 13 amino acids. The germline gives CDR1 DFQATT, CDR2 SNEGSKA (reference sequence). Between the trimmed V and J ends, which lost 6 bases and 7 bases, there was a span of 18 bases. The CDR3 sequence: CSARKVWSGGYTF. The CDR3 nucleotides are TGCAGTGCCAGGAAAGTTTGGAGTGGTGGCTACACCTTC.

This clonotype was counted at least ten times. This chain connects TRBV28 to TRBJ1-5; D is ambiguous. The CDR3 runs 15 residues. CDR1 is MDHEN, CDR2 SYDVKM, per germline. The V and J ends lost 3 bases and 0 bases respectively, with 9 bases between them. DNA of the CDR3: TGTGCCAGCAGTTTGCGGACGTATAGCAATCAGCCCCAGCATTTT. This sequence encodes CASSLRTYSNQPQHF.

This clonotype appeared many times. The CDR3 loop reads CASSPAADEQYF. CDR3 in DNA: TGCGCCAGCAGCCCCGCGGCGGACGAGCAGTACTTC. This sequence joins TRBV5-1 and TRBJ2-7; D unresolved. V was clipped by 4 bases and J by 5 bases, with 10 bases between them. The CDR3 is made up of 12 amino acids. CDR1 SGHRS and CDR2 YFSETQ come from the germline V gene.

This clonotype was picked up many times. The V and J genes are TRBV19 and TRBJ1-2; TRBD1 is a possible D gene (6 bases). Trimming took 4 bases from V and 12 from J, leaving 15 bases between them. The CDR3 consists of 12 residues. The germline CDR1 and CDR2 sequences are LNHDA and SQIVND (reference sequence). The CDR3 DNA reads as TGTGCCAGTAGTACGTACAACAGGGATCACACCTTC. Its translation is CASSTYNRDHTF.

This clonotype was observed many times. The V and J genes are TRBV21-1 and TRBJ2-5; the DNA was not used to check the table's D call, TRBD2. TRBV21-1 constitutes a pseudogene. The CDR3 is 18 amino acids. In DNA form, the CDR3 reads TGTGCCAGCAGCAAAGGTAGCGGGAGGGCCTTCGTCCAAGAGACCCAGTACTTC. It is translated as CASSKGSGRAFVQETQYF.

There are many counts of this clonotype. This rearrangement joins TRBV2 to TRBJ2-7; D remains ambiguous. In germline, CDR1 is SNHLY, CDR2 FYNNEI. This CDR3 contains 13 residues. Trimming stripped 7 bases from V and 8 bases from J, with 18 bases between. CDR3 sequence: CASNNAGVYQQYF. CDR3 nucleotides: TGTGCCAGCAACAACGCCGGAGTTTACCAGCAGTACTTC.

This clonotype was seen many times. The CDR3 reads CASSVTSGGPPYEQYF. The DNA of the CDR3 is TGTGCCAGCAGCGTAACTAGCGGGGGGCCCCCCTACGAGCAGTACTTC. V is TRBV9 and J is TRBJ2-7, with TRBD2 identical over 12 bases. In germline, CDR1 is SGDLS, CDR2 YYNGEE. The V and J ends lost 1 base and 2 bases, in that order; junction bases with no gene match: 4. The CDR3 covers 16 residues.

The J gene is TRBJ2-5, the V gene TRBV29-1; no clear D gene. Trimming shortened V by 5 bases and J by 1 base, and 5 bases separated the two germline ends. The CDR3 has 11 amino acids. CDR1 and CDR2 from the germline V gene are SQVTM and ANQGSEA. Here the CDR3 DNA reads TGCAGCGTTCGGCCCCAAGAGACCCAGTACTTC. Translation: CSVRPQETQYF.

The sample holds many counts of this clonotype. The chain links TRBV7-9 to TRBJ1-1; D is unclear. This CDR3 region has 14 residues. Germline V gene data show CDR1 as SEHNR and CDR2 as FQNEAQ (reference sequence). Trimming pared 3 bases from V and 0 bases from J, leaving 8 bases between. The CDR3 loop reads CASSFLGMNTEAFF. The CDR3 DNA is TGTGCCAGCAGCTTTTTGGGTATGAACACTGAAGCTTTCTTT. The full variable domain, in which reference TRBV7-9 and TRBJ1-1 provide the parts outside the CDR3, is DTGVSQNPRHKITKRGQNVTFRCDPISEHNRLYWYRQTLGQGPEFLTYFQNEAQLEKSRLLSDRFSAERPKGSFSTLEIQRTEQGDSAMYLCASSFLGMNTEAFFGQGTRLTVV.

This clonotype was observed at least ten times. The gene calls are TRBV5-4 and TRBJ1-2; D remains ambiguous. This CDR3 region has 15 residues. V was pared by 0 bases and J by 0 bases, with 9 bases between. Per the germline V gene, CDR1 is SGHNT and CDR2 is YYREEE (reference sequence). The CDR3 protein is CASSLESKANYGYTF. As DNA, the CDR3 is TGTGCCAGCAGCTTGGAGAGCAAAGCTAACTATGGCTACACCTTC.

This clonotype was seen repeatedly, ten times or more. The rearrangement joins TRBV29-1 to TRBJ2-6; D is unclear. CDR1 is SQVTM, CDR2 ANQGSEA, per germline. This CDR3 comprises 13 residues. The V and J ends lost 4 bases and 0 bases respectively, with 4 bases between them. The CDR3 loop is CSVARSGANVLTF. CDR3 DNA sequence: TGCAGCGTTGCACGCTCTGGGGCCAACGTCCTGACTTTC.

This clonotype has at least ten counts. The chain has TRBV7-8 and TRBJ1-1; TRBD1 matches 8 bases. J lost 0 bases, V lost 6 bases, and 6 bases had no gene match. From germline, CDR1 is SGHVS and CDR2 FQNEAQ. The CDR3 has 15 residues. The chain's CDR3 is CASRSGQGLNTEAFF. The CDR3 DNA is TGTGCCAGCAGGTCTGGACAGGGTTTGAACACTGAAGCTTTCTTT.

This clonotype has only a few counts. This chain uses TRBV12-3 or TRBV12-4 with TRBJ1-3, with no clear D. V was cut by 1 base and J by 7 bases, with 17 bases left in between. The CDR3 loop spans 16 amino acids. The CDR3 region has the DNA TGTGCCAGCAGTTTAGGAAGCGCGGGTGTGGGTAACACCATATATTTT. Translated: CASSLGSAGVGNTIYF.

For this clonotype: This likely reflects a read error, since a far larger clone is one base away. V is TRBV5-3 and J is TRBJ1-1; 9 bases align to TRBD1. TRBV5-3 is known as an ORF, though its function is uncertain. This CDR3 region has 13 residues. Losses at the gene ends were 3 bases for V and 8 bases for J; bases not matched to a gene: 5. CDR3 coding DNA: TGTGCCAGAAGCTCCCGGGACAGGGAAGAAGCTTTCTTT. It encodes CARSSRDREEAFF.

This clonotype showed up many times. The J gene is TRBJ2-7, the V gene TRBV12-3 or TRBV12-4, with D possibly matching TRBD1 (6 bases). The CDR3 runs to 14 residues. V gave up 2 bases and J gave up 2 bases, with 10 bases separating them. The CDR3 nucleotides read TGTGCCAGCAGTTTACTGGGACATACCTACGAGCAGTACTTC. The encoded protein is CASSLLGHTYEQYF.

This clonotype has ten or more counts. The V gene is TRBV29-1, the J gene TRBJ1-2; D gene uncertain. The ends were cut back, 2 bases at V and 7 bases at J, with 11 bases in the middle. The CDR3 spans 12 residues. Germline CDR1 is SQVTM and CDR2 is ANQGSEA. The CDR3 region is CSVELAGSGYTF. The CDR3 bases are TGCAGCGTTGAACTGGCGGGTAGTGGCTACACCTTC.

This clonotype occurred many times. The chain joins TRBV24-1 to TRBJ2-3; D uncertain. CDR3 length equals 16 residues. In germline, CDR1 is KGHDR, CDR2 SFDVKD. The V gene lost 3 bases and the J gene lost 0 bases, with 12 bases spanning the gap. This chain's CDR3 is CATSDRPTPSTDTQYF. The DNA for the CDR3 is TGTGCCACCAGTGATAGACCTACGCCTAGCACAGATACGCAGTATTTT.

Notes on this clonotype: A much larger clone sits a single nucleotide away, making a read error possible. The chain has TRBV14 and TRBJ2-1; 10 positions match TRBD1. The V gene's germline CDR1 is SGHDN and CDR2 FVKESK. The CDR3 extends over 14 amino acids. Trimming cost V 0 bases and J 10 bases; bases outside gene matches: 3. This CDR3 reads CASSQETGGDEQFF. CDR3 DNA: TGTGCCAGCAGCCAAGAGACAGGGGGCGACGAGCAGTTCTTC.

This clonotype was seen at least ten times. The gene calls are TRBV19 and TRBJ1-1, with 11 bases identical to TRBD1. V lost 8 bases and J lost 5; bases outside the gene matches: 4. This CDR3 contains 13 residues. Germline V lookup: CDR1 LNHDA, CDR2 SQIVND (reference sequence). CDR3 sequence: CASGQGALTEAFF. CDR3 coding DNA: TGTGCCAGTGGACAGGGGGCGCTTACTGAAGCTTTCTTT. Variable domain in full (rest from reference TRBV19 and TRBJ1-1): DGGITQSPKYLFRKEGQNVTLSCEQNLNHDAMYWYRQDPGQGLRLIYYSQIVNDFQKGDIAEGYSVSREKKESFPLTVTSAQKNPTAFYLCASGQGALTEAFFGQGTRLTVV.

As DNA, the CDR3 is TGTGCCAGCAGCTCCGGACTAGCGTACTCCTACGAGCAGTACTTC. It translates to CASSSGLAYSYEQYF. This chain links TRBV7-8 with TRBJ2-7; TRBD2 agrees at 9 bases. Germline loops: CDR1 SGHVS, CDR2 FQNEAQ. The CDR3 is made up of 15 amino acids. With 4 bases clipped from V and 0 bases from J, the junction kept 4 bases outside the gene matches.

This clonotype was counted at least ten times. At one end, the junction sequence differs from germline, possibly due to a read error. The chain employs TRBV6-2 or TRBV6-3 and TRBJ2-7; D possibly matches TRBD1 or TRBD2 (5 bases each). The CDR3 is 12 residues long. Germline V gives CDR1 MNHEY, CDR2 SVGEGT. The CDR3 loop is CASSLLGTVQDF. The CDR3 DNA reads as TGTGCCAGCAGTTTACTCGGGACCGTCCAGGACTTC.

This clonotype has ten or more counts. This chain links TRBV27 with TRBJ2-7; perhaps TRBD2 as D (6 bases). The germline V gene encodes CDR1 MNHEY and CDR2 SMNVEV (reference sequence). Trimming cost V 2 bases and J 2 bases, with 13 bases left between them. The CDR3 sequence is 15 residues long. This CDR3 reads CASSLTGDLPYEQYF. CDR3 DNA sequence: TGTGCCAGCAGTTTAACGGGGGACCTACCCTACGAGCAGTACTTC.

This clonotype was detected ten times or more. The rearrangement links TRBV7-2 to TRBJ2-1; D is perhaps TRBD1 (6 bases). The CDR3 runs 15 residues. Trimming left V 1 base short and J 4 bases short, with 11 bases between. Germline V gene data show CDR1 as SGHTA and CDR2 as FQGNSA. The chain's CDR3 is CASSLGGGEYNEQFF. DNA of the CDR3: TGTGCCAGCAGCTTAGGAGGGGGAGAGTACAATGAGCAGTTCTTC.

Details on this clonotype: A far larger clone is off by one base, so a read error is likely. The chain employs TRBV14 and TRBJ2-1; no definite D call. There are 14 residues in the CDR3. V gave up 6 bases and J gave up 0 bases, with 9 bases separating them. Germline CDR1 is SGHDN and CDR2 is FVKESK. The CDR3 protein is CASRLLSSYNEQFF. The DNA of the CDR3 is TGTGCCAGCAGGTTGTTAAGCTCCTACAATGAGCAGTTCTTC.

This clonotype was observed many times. CDR3 amino acids: CASSSRGYGYTF. The CDR3 DNA follows: TGTGCCAGCAGTTCCAGGGGCTATGGCTACACCTTC. The chain has TRBV12-3 or TRBV12-4 and TRBJ1-2, with a tentative D call TRBD1 (6 bases). This CDR3 comprises 12 residues. The V end lost 4 bases, the J end lost 4 bases, and 7 bases lay between the germline ends.

This clonotype was counted many times. The V gene is TRBV27, the J gene TRBJ1-1; D is perhaps TRBD1 (6 bases). This CDR3 region has 15 residues. Germline V gene sequence: CDR1 MNHEY, CDR2 SMNVEV (reference sequence). Trimming took 2 bases from V and 11 from J, leaving 21 bases between them. CDR3 sequence reads: CASSLRGGRVSEAFF. The CDR3 region has the DNA TGTGCCAGCAGTTTACGGGGGGGGCGCGTGTCGGAGGCTTTCTTT.

This clonotype was counted ten times or more. This rearrangement joins TRBV4-2 to TRBJ1-6; D is unclear. CDR3 length: 16 amino acids. Between the trimmed V and J ends, which lost 5 bases and 0 bases, there was a span of 11 bases. From germline, CDR1 is LGHNA and CDR2 YNFKEQ. The chain's CDR3 is CASSSSGSSYNSPLHF. CDR3 nucleotides: TGTGCCAGCAGCTCCTCGGGAAGCTCCTATAATTCACCCCTCCACTTT.

V gene TRBV25-1 combines with J gene TRBJ2-2; D gene ambiguous. Germline CDR1 MGHDK, CDR2 SYGVNS. The V and J ends lost 10 bases and 1 base respectively, with 16 bases between them. This CDR3 region has 15 residues. CDR3 amino acids: CAIPLENRNTGELFF. In DNA form, the CDR3 reads TGTGCCATCCCCCTGGAGAATCGGAACACCGGGGAGCTGTTTTTT.

This clonotype was counted ten times or more. The chain joins TRBV7-3 to TRBJ2-3; TRBD1 might be the D (6 bases). This CDR3 is 13 amino acids long. The ends were cut back, 5 bases at V and 6 bases at J, with 12 bases in the middle. The V gene's germline CDR1 is SGHTA and CDR2 FQGTGA. The CDR3 is CASSPGTTDTQYF. The DNA of the CDR3 is TGTGCCAGCAGCCCCGGGACAACCGATACGCAGTATTTT.

This clonotype was seen at least ten times. DNA of the CDR3: TGCAGCCTAAGGGACGCGACCTACGAGCAGTACTTC. It translates to CSLRDATYEQYF. This sequence joins TRBV29-1 and TRBJ2-7; D may match TRBD1 or TRBD2 (5 bases each). Germline V gene data show CDR1 as SQVTM and CDR2 as ANQGSEA. The germline V and J ends were trimmed by 8 bases and 2 bases, with 13 bases remaining between them. The CDR3 is 12 amino acids.

This clonotype occurred many times. The chain uses TRBV18 and TRBJ2-3; weak D call: TRBD2 (5 bases). The ends were cut back, 0 bases at V and 1 base at J, with 11 bases in the middle. This CDR3 is 16 amino acids long. CDR1 is KGHSH and CDR2 is LQKENI in the germline V gene. The DNA of the CDR3 is TGTGCCAGCTCACCACCGGGTATGAGGGGCACAGATACGCAGTATTTT. Translating gives CASSPPGMRGTDTQYF. The variable domain in full, completed from reference TRBV18 and TRBJ2-3, reads NAGVMQNPRHLVRRRGQEARLRCSPMKGHSHVYWYRQLPEEGLKFMVYLQKENIIDESGMPKERFSAEFPKEGPSILRIQQVVRGDSAAYFCASSPPGMRGTDTQYFGPGTRLTVL.

Notes on this clonotype: A read error likely explains this, since a far larger clone differs by one base. This sequence joins TRBV6-2 or TRBV6-3 and TRBJ2-7; no clear D gene. The CDR3 loop spans 15 amino acids. Germline V gene lookup returns CDR1 MNHEY and CDR2 SVGEGT. Trimming pared 0 bases from V and 7 bases from J, leaving 16 bases between. The CDR3 region has the DNA TGTGCCAGCAGTTACTCGTTTAGCTCCTACAATGAGCAGTACTTC. As protein: CASSYSFSSYNEQYF.